This paragraph covers one T cell receptor beta chain sequence. The sample is drawn from a study of T cell clonotyping in hematopoietic cell transplantation. Measured with immunoSEQ multiplex PCR; TCRdb has only the in-frame clones, and not every one. Among fewer than 100,000 clones, 90% to 97% were seen once, and the ten largest hold approximately 1.8%. Time point defined: recipient sample about 28 days before transplant, after cytoreduction. Germline V gene lookup returns CDR1 MNHNY and CDR2 SVGAGI (reference sequence). V lost 7 bases and J 7 bases, leaving 14 bases between the germline ends. This CDR3 is 13 amino acids long.

The sample here was peripheral blood mononuclear cells, taken before stem cell transplant. This clonotype was obtained from a woman between 45 and 60 years old with acute myeloid leukemia. Some clones in this sample may be carry-over from other donors' samples. The chain has TRBV6-6 and TRBJ1-5, with a weak D call TRBD1 (5 bases). CDR3 sequence: CASKQVADQPQHF. The CDR3 nucleotides read TGTGCCAGCAAACAGGTGGCTGACCAGCCCCAGCATTTT.